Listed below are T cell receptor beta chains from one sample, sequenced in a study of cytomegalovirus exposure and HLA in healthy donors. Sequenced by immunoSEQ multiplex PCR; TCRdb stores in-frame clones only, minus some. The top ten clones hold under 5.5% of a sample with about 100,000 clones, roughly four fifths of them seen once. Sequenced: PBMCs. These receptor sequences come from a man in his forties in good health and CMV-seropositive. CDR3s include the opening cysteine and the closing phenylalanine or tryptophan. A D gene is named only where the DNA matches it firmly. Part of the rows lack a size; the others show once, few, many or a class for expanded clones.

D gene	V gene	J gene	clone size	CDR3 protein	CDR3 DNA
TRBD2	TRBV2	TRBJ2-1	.	CASSDRGVSGNEQFF	TGTGCCAGCAGTGACCGGGGGGTCAGTGGGAATGAGCAGTTCTTC
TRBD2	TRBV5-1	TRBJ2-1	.	CASSIGGGIDYNEQFF	TGCGCCAGCAGCATTGGGGGGGGTATCGATTACAATGAGCAGTTCTTC
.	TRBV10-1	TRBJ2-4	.	CASSEGEAKNSQYF	TGCGCCAGCAGTGAAGGGGAAGCCAAAAACAGTCAGTACTTC
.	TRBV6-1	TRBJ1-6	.	CASSESGSYSYNSPLHF	TGTGCCAGCAGTGAAAGCGGCAGCTACTCCTATAATTCACCCCTCCACTTT
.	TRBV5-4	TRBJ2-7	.	CASSSSQGNYEQYF	TGTGCCAGCAGCTCCTCACAGGGAAATTACGAGCAGTACTTC
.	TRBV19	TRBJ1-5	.	CASSTLPWEGLNQPQHF	TGTGCCAGTAGTACACTCCCCTGGGAGGGGCTCAATCAGCCCCAGCATTTT
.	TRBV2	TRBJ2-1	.	CASSEIGVIPYNEQFF	TGTGCCAGCAGTGAGATAGGGGTAATACCCTACAATGAGCAGTTCTTC
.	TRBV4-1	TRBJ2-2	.	CASSLRSALINTGELFF	TGCGCCAGCAGCCTCCGAAGCGCACTTATCAACACCGGGGAGCTGTTTTTT
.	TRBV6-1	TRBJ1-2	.	CASSRTDYYGYTF	TGTGCCAGCAGTAGGACAGATTATTATGGCTACACCTTC
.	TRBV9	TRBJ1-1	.	CASSVDLNTEAFF	TGTGCCAGCAGCGTTGACTTGAACACTGAAGCTTTCTTT
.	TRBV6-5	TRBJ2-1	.	CASSPTGTTNEQFF	TGTGCCAGCAGTCCTACCGGGACAACAAATGAGCAGTTCTTC
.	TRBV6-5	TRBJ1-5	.	CASSLTEGTNQPQHF	TGTGCCAGCAGCCTAACCGAGGGCACAAATCAGCCCCAGCATTTT
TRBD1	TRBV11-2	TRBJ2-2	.	CASSLGAGGTGELFF	TGTGCCAGCAGCCTTGGGGCAGGGGGAACCGGGGAGCTGTTTTTT
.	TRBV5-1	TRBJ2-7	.	CASSVRENYEQYF	TGCGCCAGCAGCGTGCGGGAAAATTACGAGCAGTACTTC
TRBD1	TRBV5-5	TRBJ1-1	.	CASSSGQGGMNTEAFF	TGTGCCAGCAGCTCTGGACAGGGAGGAATGAACACTGAAGCTTTCTTT
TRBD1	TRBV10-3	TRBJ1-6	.	CAISEGQGGYSPLHF	TGTGCCATCAGTGAAGGACAGGGGGGTTATTCACCCCTCCACTTT
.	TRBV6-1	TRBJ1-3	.	CATFRNTIYF	TGTGCCACCTTCCGAAACACCATATATTTT
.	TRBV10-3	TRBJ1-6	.	CAISQGFGNSPLHF	TGTGCCATCAGCCAGGGTTTTGGTAATTCACCCCTCCACTTT
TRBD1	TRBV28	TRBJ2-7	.	CASSQRQGFSEQYF	TGTGCCAGCAGTCAAAGACAGGGTTTTAGCGAGCAGTACTTC
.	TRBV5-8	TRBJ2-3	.	CASSLGRGYITDTQYF	TGTGCCAGCAGCTTGGGACGCGGGTATATCACAGATACGCAGTATTTT
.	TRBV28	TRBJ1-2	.	CASIHALQDGYTF	TGTGCCAGCATCCACGCGCTACAGGATGGCTACACCTTC
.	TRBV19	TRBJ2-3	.	CASSIVGGGTQYF	TGTGCCAGTAGTATAGTCGGGGGAGGTACGCAGTATTTT
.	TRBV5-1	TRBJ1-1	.	CASSLAWNTEAFF	TGCGCCAGCAGCTTGGCCTGGAACACTGAAGCTTTCTTT
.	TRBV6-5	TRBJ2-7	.	CASSYSQGPHEQYF	TGTGCCAGCAGTTACTCGCAGGGCCCCCACGAGCAGTACTTC
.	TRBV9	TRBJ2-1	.	CASSPQGIAQPYNEQFF	TGTGCCAGCAGCCCGCAGGGGATAGCCCAACCCTACAATGAGCAGTTCTTC
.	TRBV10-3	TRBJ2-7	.	CAISDSLGRGDPYEQYF	TGTGCCATCAGTGATTCCCTAGGCAGGGGAGATCCTTACGAGCAGTACTTC
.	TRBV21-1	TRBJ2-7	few	CASSTRQSRSYEQYF	TGTGCCAGCAGCACTCGACAGAGCCGCTCCTACGAGCAGTACTTC
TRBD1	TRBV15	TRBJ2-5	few	CATSLDGTGGETQYF	TGTGCCACCAGCCTTGATGGGACAGGGGGAGAGACCCAGTACTTC
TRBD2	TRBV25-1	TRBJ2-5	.	CASSEGPGLAGGPQYF	TGTGCCAGCAGTGAGGGGCCGGGACTAGCGGGAGGCCCGCAGTACTTC
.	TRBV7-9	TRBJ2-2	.	CASSFLGQYTGELFF	TGTGCCAGCAGCTTTTTAGGACAGTACACCGGGGAGCTGTTTTTT
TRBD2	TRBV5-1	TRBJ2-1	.	CASSFSAGVSYNEQFF	TGCGCCAGCAGCTTCTCAGCGGGAGTCTCCTACAATGAGCAGTTCTTC
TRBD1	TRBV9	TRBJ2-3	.	CASSNRGMGTDTQYF	TGTGCCAGCAGCAACAGGGGAATGGGGACAGATACGCAGTATTTT
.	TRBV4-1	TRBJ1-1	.	CASSLPASRGRTEAFF	TGCGCCAGCAGCTTGCCTGCTAGCAGGGGTAGGACTGAAGCTTTCTTT
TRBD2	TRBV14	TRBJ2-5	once	CASSQWTSGGLQETQYF	TGTGCCAGCAGCCAATGGACTAGCGGGGGCCTGCAAGAGACCCAGTACTTC
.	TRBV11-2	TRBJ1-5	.	CASSLEGHPGQPQHF	TGTGCCAGCAGCTTAGAGGGACACCCGGGACAGCCCCAGCATTTT
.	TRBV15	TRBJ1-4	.	CATSSHREAEKLFF	TGTGCCACCAGCAGTCACCGCGAGGCTGAGAAACTGTTTTTT
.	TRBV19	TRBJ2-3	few	CASSIVADTQYF	TGTGCCAGTAGCATAGTAGCTGATACGCAGTATTTT
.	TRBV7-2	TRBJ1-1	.	CASSLAGGSTEAFF	TGTGCCAGCAGCTTAGCGGGGGGAAGCACTGAAGCTTTCTTT
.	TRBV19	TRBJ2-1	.	CASSISGSYNEQFF	TGTGCCAGTAGTATATCAGGATCCTACAATGAGCAGTTCTTC
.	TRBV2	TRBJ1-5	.	CASGDNDYSNQPQHF	TGTGCCAGCGGGGACAACGACTATAGCAATCAGCCCCAGCATTTT
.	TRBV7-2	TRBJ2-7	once	CASSLEVGASYEQYF	TGTGCCAGCAGCTTAGAGGTGGGGGCCTCCTACGAGCAGTACTTC
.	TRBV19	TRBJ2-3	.	CASSIYPGAANINTQYF	TGTGCCAGTAGTATTTATCCGGGTGCGGCAAACATAAATACGCAGTATTTT
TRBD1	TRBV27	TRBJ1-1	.	CAWPQGARGSEAFF	TGTGCCTGGCCTCAGGGGGCGCGGGGGAGTGAAGCTTTCTTT
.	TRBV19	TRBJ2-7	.	CASSPTASYEQYF	TGTGCCAGTAGCCCCACAGCCTCCTACGAGCAGTACTTC
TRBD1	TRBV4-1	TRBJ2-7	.	CASRGTGYDSEQYF	TGCGCCAGCAGAGGGACAGGGTATGATAGCGAGCAGTACTTC
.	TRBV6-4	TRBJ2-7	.	CASSDPRKEAYEQYF	TGTGCCAGCAGTGACCCCCGGAAGGAGGCCTACGAGCAGTACTTC
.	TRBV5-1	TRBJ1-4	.	CASSLAGRVDEKLFF	TGCGCCAGCAGCTTGGCCGGCAGGGTGGATGAAAAACTGTTTTTT
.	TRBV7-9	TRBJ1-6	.	CASSRPGGPVNSPLHF	TGTGCCAGCAGCCGGCCGGGGGGGCCGGTTAATTCACCCCTCCACTTT
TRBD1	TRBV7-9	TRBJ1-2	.	CASSHPTGGVGYTF	TGTGCCAGCAGCCACCCGACAGGGGGAGTCGGCTACACCTTC
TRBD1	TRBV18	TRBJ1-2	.	CASSLQGGGYTF	TGTGCCAGCTCACTACAGGGGGGGGGCTACACCTTC